This T cell receptor beta chain was sequenced for a study of PD-1 blockade in classical Hodgkin lymphoma. Study-level points and caveats: Complete responders possessed baseline diversity comparable to newly diagnosed patients.

Specified time point: cycle 4 day 1 (C4D1), after five to seven weeks of nivolumab. There was relapse after autologous stem cell transplantation in every patient, and there was variation in brentuximab vedotin exposure. Negative magnetic selection isolated CD4+ T cells from thawed PBMCs. TCRdb's copy holds only in-frame clones and misses some; the assay was immunoSEQ multiplex PCR. The sample has 25,000 to 35,000 clones; under 80% are singletons. As for this clone: No antigen is known for it.

The CDR3 is made up of 11 amino acids. CDR1 is MNHNY, CDR2 SVGAGI, per germline (reference sequence). Trimming removed 7 bases from V and 1 base from J, with 4 bases in between. The V and J genes are TRBV6-6 and TRBJ1-1; D not resolved. Here the sequenced sample was CD4+ T cells from blood, taken before the fourth cycle of nivolumab. The source of this sequence is a human donor with classical Hodgkin lymphoma. The DNA of the CDR3 is TGTGCCAGCATGAAGAACACTGAAGCTTTCTTT. Its protein product is CASMKNTEAFF.